These 4 T cell receptor beta chains share one sample of origin, sequenced in a study of cytomegalovirus exposure and HLA in healthy donors. The PCR contained 60 Vbeta and 13 Jbeta primers. TCRdb keeps only in-frame clones here, not all; method: immunoSEQ multiplex PCR. Here the sample spans about 98,000 clones, around 80% being singletons. Source material: PBMCs. All receptors derive from a young man in good health and CMV-seropositive.

This chain joins TRBV7-2 and TRBJ2-5; D uncertain. V was trimmed by 4 bases and J by 4 bases, leaving 16 bases between them. Per germline, CDR1 SGHTA and CDR2 FQGNSA. The CDR3 totals 15 residues. CDR3 region: CASSSTGSPTETQYF. In nucleotides, the CDR3 is TGTGCCAGCAGCTCGACGGGTTCTCCCACAGAGACCCAGTACTTC.

The V and J genes are TRBV28 and TRBJ2-7; 9 bases map to TRBD2. The CDR3 runs 15 residues. Germline CDR1 MDHEN, CDR2 SYDVKM. V lost 6 bases, J lost 1 base, and 7 bases stayed unmatched. CDR3 bases: TGTGCCAGCAGGCCTACGGGACTAGCTTCCTACGAGCAGTACTTC. Its translation is CASRPTGLASYEQYF. The variable domain in full, completed from reference TRBV28 and TRBJ2-7, reads DVKVTQSSRYLVKRTGEKVFLECVQDMDHENMFWYRQDPGLGLRLIYFSYDVKMKEKGDIPEGYSVSREKKERFSLILESASTNQTSMYLCASRPTGLASYEQYFGPGTRLTVT.

This clone has just a few counts. The rearrangement uses TRBV5-1 and TRBJ1-2, with D perhaps TRBD1 (5 bases). V was cut by 1 base and J by 6 bases, with 10 bases left in between. The CDR3 covers 13 residues. The germline V gene has CDR1 SGHRS and CDR2 YFSETQ. CDR3 coding DNA: TGCGCCAGCAGCTTGAATTGGGGGGATGGCTACACCTTC. Translating gives CASSLNWGDGYTF.

The rearrangement links TRBV6-4 to TRBJ2-1; no clear D gene. The CDR3 is 14 amino acids. V lost 0 bases, J lost 6 bases, and 9 bases lay in between. Germline CDR1 MRHNA, CDR2 SNTAGT. CDR3 sequence (DNA): TGTGCCAGCAGTGACTCAGGAGCCACCAATGAGCAGTTCTTC. Translation: CASSDSGATNEQFF.